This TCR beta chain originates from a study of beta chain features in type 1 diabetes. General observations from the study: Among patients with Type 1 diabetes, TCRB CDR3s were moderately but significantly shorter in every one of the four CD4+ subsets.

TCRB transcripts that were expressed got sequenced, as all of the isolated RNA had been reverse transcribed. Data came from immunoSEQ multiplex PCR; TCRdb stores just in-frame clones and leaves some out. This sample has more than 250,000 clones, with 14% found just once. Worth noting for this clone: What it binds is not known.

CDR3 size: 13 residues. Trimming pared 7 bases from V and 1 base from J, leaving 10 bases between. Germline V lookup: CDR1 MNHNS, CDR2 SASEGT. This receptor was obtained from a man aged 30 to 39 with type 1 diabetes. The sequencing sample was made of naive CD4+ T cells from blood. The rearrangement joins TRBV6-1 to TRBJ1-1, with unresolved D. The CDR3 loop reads CASTRGENTEAFF. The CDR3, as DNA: TGTGCCAGCACTCGGGGAGAGAACACTGAAGCTTTCTTT.